Presented here are 9 T cell receptor beta chains from one specimen sequenced in a study of blood T cell repertoires in COVID-19 (dated by TCRdb to the early 2020s). Library preparation employed the immunoSEQ multiplex PCR assay. TCRdb carries this immuneACCESS record with in-frame sequences only. Its versions omit some clonotypes, under half of them owing to an unresolved V gene in the studies checked, with the rest unexplained. The sample data list about 200,000 clones, and 80% to 90% of these were observed just once. The leading ten clones occupy roughly 1.2% of the sample. The specimen sequenced was PBMCs or T cells enriched from blood (not recorded which). These receptors originate from a man aged 30 to 39 who had recovered from COVID-19.

V usage is TRBV2 and J usage is TRBJ2-1, with 7 bases fitting TRBD1. The CDR3 has 15 amino acids. Germline V gene sequence: CDR1 SNHLY, CDR2 FYNNEI. The V segment lost 6 bases and the J segment 0 bases; nucleotides outside the gene matches: 5. The CDR3 reads CASRGTESSYNEQFF. The DNA for the CDR3 is TGTGCCAGCAGGGGGACAGAGAGCTCCTACAATGAGCAGTTCTTC.

The chain is built from TRBV29-1 and TRBJ2-1; D is perhaps TRBD2 (5 bases). Deletions cut 5 bases from V and 4 bases from J, with 9 bases between. CDR3 size: 12 residues. The germline CDR1 and CDR2 sequences are SQVTM and ANQGSEA. CDR3 sequence (DNA): TGCAGCGTTCGGACTTTTTACAATGAGCAGTTCTTC. Amino acid sequence: CSVRTFYNEQFF.

This chain uses TRBV11-2 with TRBJ2-7; D remains unclear. The CDR3 has 12 amino acids. The V end lost 7 bases, the J end lost 5 bases, and 12 bases lay between the germline ends. Germline V gene data show CDR1 as SGHAT and CDR2 as FQNNGV. CDR3 sequence reads: CASTLKVNEQYF. The CDR3, as DNA: TGTGCCAGCACCCTAAAAGTGAACGAGCAGTACTTC.

The V and J genes are TRBV18 and TRBJ2-7; maybe TRBD1 (5 bases). CDR1 and CDR2 from the germline V gene are KGHSH and LQKENI. The CDR3 is made up of 14 amino acids. V was trimmed by 5 bases and J by 3 bases, leaving 14 bases between them. The CDR3 nucleotides read TGTGCCAGCTCAGTACTCGACAGCGTCTACGAGCAGTACTTC. This encodes CASSVLDSVYEQYF.

This chain uses TRBV29-1 with TRBJ1-5, with D perhaps TRBD1 (5 bases). Germline loops: CDR1 SQVTM, CDR2 ANQGSEA. The ends were cut back, 7 bases at V and 3 bases at J, with 10 bases in the middle. CDR3 length: 12 residues. DNA for the CDR3: TGCAGCGCCGGGGGGATCAATCAGCCCCAGCATTTT. It yields the protein CSAGGINQPQHF. Looking up the rest from reference TRBV29-1 and TRBJ1-5 gives the full variable domain: SAVISQKPSRDICQRGTSLTIQCQVDSQVTMMFWYRQQPGQSLTLIATANQGSEATYESGFVIDKFPISRPNLTFSTLTVSNMSPEDSSIYLCSAGGINQPQHFGDGTRLSIL.

The V gene is TRBV4-1, the J gene TRBJ2-1, with TRBD1 matching 9 bases. The V gene end was trimmed by 0 bases and the J gene end by 3 bases; junction bases not matched to a gene: 6. Germline CDR1 MGHRA, CDR2 YSYEKL. The CDR3 extends over 17 amino acids. CDR3: CASSQDPGQGFYNEQFF. In DNA, the CDR3 is TGCGCCAGCAGCCAAGATCCGGGACAGGGCTTCTACAATGAGCAGTTCTTC.

The rearrangement links TRBV4-1 to TRBJ2-3; 8 bases line up with TRBD1. The CDR3 has 14 residues. Losses at the gene ends were 0 bases for V and 10 bases for J; bases not matched to a gene: 6. CDR1 and CDR2 from the germline V gene are MGHRA and YSYEKL. CDR3: CASSQERQGTPQYF. The CDR3 DNA is TGCGCCAGCAGCCAAGAGAGACAGGGGACGCCGCAGTATTTT.

The chain links TRBV29-1 to TRBJ1-1, with a possible D match to TRBD1 (5 bases). CDR3 size: 14 residues. The ends were cut back, 6 bases at V and 2 bases at J, with 16 bases in the middle. In germline, CDR1 is SQVTM, CDR2 ANQGSEA. CDR3 protein: CSVEPATANTEAFF. CDR3 coding DNA: TGCAGCGTGGAACCGGCGACAGCCAACACTGAAGCTTTCTTT. Variable domain in full (rest from reference TRBV29-1 and TRBJ1-1): SAVISQKPSRDICQRGTSLTIQCQVDSQVTMMFWYRQQPGQSLTLIATANQGSEATYESGFVIDKFPISRPNLTFSTLTVSNMSPEDSSIYLCSVEPATANTEAFFGQGTRLTVV.

The chain recombines TRBV24-1 with TRBJ1-4; D possibly corresponds to TRBD1 (5 bases). This CDR3 has 14 amino acids. V shed 4 bases and J shed 7 bases, with 12 bases lying between them. Germline assignment: CDR1 KGHDR and CDR2 SFDVKD. The DNA for the CDR3 is TGTGCCACCAGTGACCCAGGGCCTGGTGAAAAACTGTTTTTT. This codes for CATSDPGPGEKLFF.